These 10 T cell receptor beta chains were all obtained from the same sample, sequenced in a study of T-cell memory formation after mild COVID-19. TCRdb recomputed calls from the 5' RACE reads with MiXCR, one row per CDR3 protein. The sample carries some 180,000 distinct CDR3 sequences, 10% to 15% recorded once. Sequencing input: PBMCs or a T cell subset sorted from them (not recorded which). The receptors here all came from a man younger than 35 who had mild COVID-19 (a few samples of this study predate the infection). Cell type and time point are not known.

This clonotype was counted only a few times. This rearrangement joins TRBV5-1 to TRBJ2-7; TRBD2 might be the D (5 bases). V was cut by 4 bases and J by 3 bases, with 14 bases left in between. Germline values: CDR1 SGHRS, CDR2 YFSETQ. The CDR3 loop spans 14 amino acids. The CDR3 DNA sequence: TGCGCCAGCAGCCCCCCCGGACGGGACTACGAGCAGTACGTC. Residues: CASSPPGRDYEQYV.

The rearrangement joins TRBV24-1 to TRBJ2-3; possibly TRBD1 for D (8 bases). CDR3 length: 16 residues. V lost 6 bases, J lost 5 bases, and 20 bases lay in between. Germline V gene lookup returns CDR1 KGHDR and CDR2 SFDVKD. The CDR3 region is CATSSGRRGTGDTQYF. In nucleotides, the CDR3 is TGTGCCACCAGTAGTGGGCGGCGGGGGACAGGAGATACGCAGTATTTT.

The genes are TRBV9 and TRBJ2-3; the D is unclear. V lost 0 bases and J 5 bases, leaving 10 bases between the germline ends. The CDR3 totals 14 residues. Looked up from germline, CDR1 is SGDLS and CDR2 is YYNGEE. As DNA, the CDR3 is TGTGCCAGCAGCGTAGGTTCAGGAAGAGATACGCAGTATTTT. As protein: CASSVGSGRDTQYF. The full variable domain, its missing parts supplied by reference TRBV9 and TRBJ2-3, is DSGVTQTPKHLITATGQRVTLRCSPRSGDLSVYWYQQSLDQGLQFLIQYYNGEERAKGNILERFSAQQFPDLHSELNLSSLELGDSALYFCASSVGSGRDTQYFGPGTRLTVL.

The chain couples TRBV10-3 to TRBJ2-2; D gene uncertain. The CDR3 is 13 residues long. Per the germline V gene, CDR1 is ENHRY and CDR2 is SYGVKD. The V gene lost 7 bases and the J gene lost 0 bases, with 6 bases spanning the gap. CDR3 sequence reads: CAITPSNTGELFF. In nucleotides, the CDR3 is TGTGCCATCACACCGTCGAACACCGGGGAGCTGTTTTTT.

This clonotype was picked up a small number of times. This chain joins TRBV20-1 and TRBJ1-5, with 7 bases fitting TRBD1. This CDR3 comprises 14 residues. Unmatched junction bases numbered 10, after V lost 5 bases and J lost 6 bases. Per the germline V gene, CDR1 is DFQATT and CDR2 is SNEGSKA (reference sequence). CDR3 bases: TGCAGTGCTTGGCGCAGGGGGGCTACTCAGCCCCAGCATTTT. Encoded protein: CSAWRRGATQPQHF.

On this clonotype: This clone may be a read error of a much larger clone one base away. The chain combines TRBV12-3 or TRBV12-4 with TRBJ1-1, with D possibly matching TRBD1 (6 bases). Trimming shortened V by 6 bases and J by 1 base, and 9 bases separated the two germline ends. This CDR3 has 13 amino acids. CDR3 sequence: CASSGQQNTEAFF. The CDR3 coding sequence is TGTGCCAGCAGCGGACAGCAGAACACTGAAGCTTTCTTT.

The genes are TRBV5-4 and TRBJ2-2; 11 nucleotides agree with TRBD2. The germline V gene has CDR1 SGHNT and CDR2 YYREEE (reference sequence). The CDR3 is 16 residues long. V lost 2 bases and J lost 3; bases outside the gene matches: 3. The CDR3 spells CASSFIAGGDTGELFF. CDR3 in DNA: TGTGCCAGCAGCTTTATAGCGGGGGGGGACACCGGGGAGCTGTTTTTT.

CDR3: CASSTSLTDTQYF. DNA of the CDR3: TGCGCCAGCAGCACCTCCTTGACAGATACGCAGTATTTT. The chain links TRBV5-1 to TRBJ2-3; no clear D. The CDR3 length is 13 residues. Germline V lookup: CDR1 SGHRS, CDR2 YFSETQ. Trimming cost V 4 bases and J 3 bases, with 9 bases left between them. The full variable domain, with the rest looked up from reference TRBV5-1 and TRBJ2-3, is KAGVTQTPRYLIKTRGQQVTLSCSPISGHRSVSWYQQTPGQGLQFLFEYFSETQRNKGNFPGRFSGRQFSNSRSEMNVSTLELGDSALYLCASSTSLTDTQYFGPGTRLTVL.

The CDR3 nucleotides are TGTGCCAGCAGTCCGGACAGTGACATTCAGTACTTC. Protein sequence: CASSPDSDIQYF. The chain links TRBV5-5 to TRBJ2-4, with D possibly matching TRBD1 (6 bases). Germline loops: CDR1 SGHKS, CDR2 YYEKEE (reference sequence). There are 12 residues in the CDR3. V lost 5 bases and J lost 8, with 11 bases in between.

This rearrangement joins TRBV12-3 or TRBV12-4 to TRBJ1-3; no clear D gene. This CDR3 is 13 amino acids long. The ends were cut back, 6 bases at V and 4 bases at J, with 10 bases in the middle. The CDR3 loop is CASSRPRGNTIYF. In DNA, the CDR3 is TGTGCCAGCAGCCGACCGAGGGGAAACACCATATATTTT.